A selection of T cell receptor beta chains follows, all from one sample in a study of OX40 agonist ivuxolimab in advanced cancers. The table came from immunoSEQ multiplex PCR; TCRdb's copy has only in-frame clones and leaves some out. The sample gives 60,000 to 70,000 clones, 83% of which show up once; 2% to 3% is in the top ten. Material: CD4+ or CD8+ T cells sorted from blood, obtained in a trial of the OX40 agonist ivuxolimab. These receptors were collected from an adult with an advanced solid tumor such as melanoma, head and neck, liver or kidney cancer. Both conserved end residues are part of each CDR3. Fields, in order: CDR3 DNA, CDR3 protein, V gene, J gene, clone size, D gene. A D gene is named only where the DNA matches it firmly. Clone size is not always given. Where it is, it says once, few, many or a class for expanded clones.

TGTGCCAGCAGCTTAGCGATGGGGGATCAGCCCCAGCATTTT,CASSLAMGDQPQHF,TRBV7-6,TRBJ1-5,few,NA
TGCGCCAGCAAATTGAGTAGCGGGTCCAGCGAGCAGTTCTTC,CASKLSSGSSEQFF,TRBV5-1,TRBJ2-1,NA,TRBD2
TGTGCCAGCAACCCTGCGGGGGGCGTAGAGACCCAGTACTTC,CASNPAGGVETQYF,TRBV6-1,TRBJ2-5,NA,TRBD2
TGTGCCAGCAGCTTTCAGGGCGGGGCAGAGACCCAGTACTTC,CASSFQGGAETQYF,TRBV7-2,TRBJ2-5,NA,NA
TGTGCCAGCAGCCAGGGTTACACTGAAGCTTTCTTT,CASSQGYTEAFF,TRBV27,TRBJ1-1,NA,NA
TGTGCCAGCAGCCTTGACAGGGCTTACGAGCAGTACTTC,CASSLDRAYEQYF,TRBV5-6,TRBJ2-7,NA,TRBD1
TGTGCCTGGAGAGGGACTAGCGGACTCACAGATACGCAGTATTTT,CAWRGTSGLTDTQYF,TRBV30,TRBJ2-3,NA,TRBD2
TGTGCCAGCAGTTCCCCGGTCCCTCCTCGGGGAGAGCAGTACTTC,CASSSPVPPRGEQYF,TRBV28,TRBJ2-7,once,NA
TGTGCCAGAAGCCTCCTCGCACTCACAGATACGCAGTATTTT,CARSLLALTDTQYF,TRBV5-3,TRBJ2-3,NA,NA
TGTGCCAGCAGCTCCCCCGCTGGGAGGCCCCCTTCTGACGAGCAGTACTTC,CASSSPAGRPPSDEQYF,TRBV7-2,TRBJ2-7,NA,NA
TGTGCCAGCAGCCAAGGACTAGCGGGAGGAGCAGGACGTTCAGATACGCAGTATTTT,CASSQGLAGGAGRSDTQYF,TRBV4-2,TRBJ2-3,once,TRBD2
TGTGCCAGCAGCCCCCCGGGCGGGAGGGACTACGAGCAGTACTTC,CASSPPGGRDYEQYF,TRBV7-9,TRBJ2-7,NA,TRBD2
TGTGCCAGCAGCAGAAACCGGGACCCTCCCTACGAGCAGTACTTC,CASSRNRDPPYEQYF,TRBV11-3,TRBJ2-7,NA,NA
TGTGCCAGCAGCATGACAGGGGAGGCCAATCAGCCCCAGCATTTT,CASSMTGEANQPQHF,TRBV5-8,TRBJ1-5,NA,TRBD1
TGTGCCAGCAGTTTATCACAGGGGGAAACTGGAAACACCATATATTTT,CASSLSQGETGNTIYF,TRBV27,TRBJ1-3,NA,TRBD1
TGTGCCAGCAGCTTAGGGGTTTTCCGCGAGCAGTACTTC,CASSLGVFREQYF,TRBV7-9,TRBJ2-7,NA,NA
TGCAGTGCTAGAGATTCGCCCATCCAGTACTTC,CSARDSPIQYF,TRBV20-1,TRBJ2-5,NA,NA
TGTGCCAGCAGCCGGACTAGCGACCGTTACGAGCAGTACTTC,CASSRTSDRYEQYF,TRBV6-5,TRBJ2-7,few,TRBD2
TGTGCCAGCAGCCTGGACAGATACACTGAAGCTTTCTTT,CASSLDRYTEAFF,TRBV5-8,TRBJ1-1,NA,NA
TGCGCCAGCAGAAAGAATGGCGTTGGGGAGCTGTTTTTT,CASRKNGVGELFF,TRBV4-3,TRBJ2-2,NA,NA
TGTGCCAGCAGCCAAAGCTACGAGCAGTACTTC,CASSQSYEQYF,TRBV28,TRBJ2-7,NA,NA
TGTGCCAGCAGCTACAGCGGGAACTCCTACAATGAGCAGTTCTTC,CASSYSGNSYNEQFF,TRBV7-8,TRBJ2-1,once,TRBD2
TGTGCCATCAGCGGGGGACTAGCCCGAGGGACCGGGGAGCTGTTTTTT,CAISGGLARGTGELFF,TRBV10-3,TRBJ2-2,NA,TRBD2